The present TCR beta chain was sequenced within a study of T cells in Graves' hyperthyroidism and ophthalmopathy (dated by TCRdb to between 2019 and 2020). With respect to the entire study: Peripheral blood samples were taken at the time of initial diagnosis, prior to any treatment. Prospective prediction of ophthalmopathy was tested in an independent validation cohort of some 19 hyperthyroidism patients and around 16 patients who later progressed to ophthalmopathy. In several Graves' hyperthyroidism patients, the study also compared T-cell repertoires from thyroid tissue with T-cell repertoires from blood. The 80 to 100 discovery patients were randomly divided into training and test sets at a 7:3 ratio. To identify TCR V-J signatures that set the groups apart, the researchers used a discovery cohort of 100 patients, made up of roughly 40 with Graves' ophthalmopathy and about 59 with stable Graves' hyperthyroidism. TCR Vbeta CDR3 sequencing of 140 or so peripheral blood samples (roughly 41 ophthalmopathy, 75 to 80 hyperthyroidism and roughly 17 progressor patients) is reported in the paper. After sampling, hyperthyroidism patients received methimazole starting at 30 mg daily, and ophthalmopathy patients received high-dose intravenous methylprednisolone.

This clonotype has just a few counts. Its antigen target is currently unknown. No base quality values were provided; no much bigger clone lies one nucleotide off. What the study reported, not specific to this receptor: Blood samples also contained most of the expanded thyroid clonotypes (frequency above 0.001), which suggests that blood repertoires may reflect thyroid immune responses. No statistical method was used to fix the sample size in advance, and group allocation was not hidden from the investigators. In validation, the model predicted progression to ophthalmopathy with approximately 70% sensitivity and less than 75% specificity, a median of about 6 months before onset. In cross-validation, a model built on a 13 V-J signature told ophthalmopathy apart from stable hyperthyroidism with roughly 87% sensitivity and about 81% specificity, and in testing the same model reached 80%/75%.

V sheds 8 bases and J sheds 0 bases, leaving 20 bases between their ends. The germline V gene gives CDR1 as ENHRY and CDR2 as SYGVKD. From its cysteine to its phenylalanine, the CDR3 spans 16 amino acids. This entry keeps only the CDR3 DNA: 48 bases, framed from base 1. Amplification of TCR beta CDR3 regions was carried out from RNA transcripts. The first round of RT-PCR for the TCR CDR3 was performed with the HTBI primer set and the Qiagen OneStep RT-PCR kit. Libraries were constructed in a second round of multiplex PCR, after which size selection and purification were performed. Paired-end sequencing of the libraries was performed with 100 bp reads on an Illumina HiSeq2000. Processing in the source paper ran as follows. Raw data were processed with SOAPnuke, discarding reads with adapters, uncalled bases, mean Phred below 15, or no exact constant-primer or identifier match. COPE v1.2.5 was used to merge high-quality paired reads, and clonotypes were defined as unique nucleotide sequences. MiTCR v1.1 was used to align the clonotypes against IMGT TRBV, TRBD and TRBJ reference segments. Analysis was restricted to V-J combinations with a frequency above 0.0001, which covered 99.2% of repertoires. A TCS score was defined as the ratio between F50 (clonal expansion) and ExV (chaos), using BLOSUM62-based TCRdist between CDR3 peptides within each V-J. Welch's t-statistics and random forest reduced 500 to 550 V-J features to fewer than 15, which were used in a naive Bayes classifier (R e1071). TCRdb itself trimmed the public reads at Q25 with fastp, ran MiXCR and retained productive beta chains. Rows matching on CDR3 protein sequence are summarized as one entry with the most common DNA and genes. TCRdb assigned the V and J calls; the authors' analysis was not used. The sample contains over 500,000 distinct CDR3 sequences, about 16% of them found a single time. The ten largest clones take up approximately 30% of the sample.

Ophthalmopathy patients had moderately to severely active disease, with a Clinical Activity Score of 3 or more, a NOSPECS grade of 4 or more, and a disease duration of less than 3 months. Exclusion was applied to patients with uncontrolled infections, other autoimmune diseases, pregnancy or lactation. Diagnoses were established on the basis of clinical symptoms, serum thyroxine and TRAb, thyroid ultrasound, and orbital computed tomography. PBMCs were isolated from 7.5 to 10 ml of fresh peripheral blood by Ficoll-Paque density gradient centrifugation. Total RNA was extracted using Trizol reagent, and RNA quality was assessed on an Agilent 2100 Bioanalyzer.

The receptor was isolated from a woman aged 30 to 39 with Graves' ophthalmopathy. The chain uses TRBV10-3 and TRBJ2-7, with the D call tentatively TRBD1 or TRBD2, each fitting 6 bases. Material for sequencing was blood. The CDR3 protein is CAIGPPPGAISYEQYF. The DNA sequence is given as TGTGCCATCGGCCCTCCCCCGGGGGCTATCTCCTACGAGCAGTACTTC.